These 18 T cell receptor beta chains came from one sample sequenced in a study of blood T cell repertoires in COVID-19. Method: immunoSEQ multiplex PCR; TCRdb's copy keeps in-frame clones and lacks some. The sample shows fewer than 350,000 clones, 75% to 90% of them seen only once. Specimen: PBMCs or T cells enriched from blood (not recorded which). The receptors originated from a man in his thirties or forties who had recovered from COVID-19.

The chain has TRBV9 and TRBJ2-3; 11 positions match TRBD2. Germline V lookup: CDR1 SGDLS, CDR2 YYNGEE. This CDR3 is built from 14 residues. V gave up 5 bases and J gave up 3 bases; unmatched junction bases: 2. The CDR3 region has the DNA TGTGCCAGCAGTACTAGCGGGGGAACAGATACGCAGTATTTT. This sequence encodes CASSTSGGTDTQYF.

The CDR3 bases are TGTGCCAGTAGTCGTACTAGCGACTCACCCCTCCACTTT. Translated: CASSRTSDSPLHF. The chain employs TRBV19 and TRBJ1-6; no clear D. The V gene's germline CDR1 is LNHDA and CDR2 SQIVND (reference sequence). There are 13 residues in the CDR3. V shed 5 bases and J shed 10 bases, with 12 bases lying between them.

The chain combines TRBV3-1 (or the pseudogene TRBV3-2) with TRBJ2-5; D unclear. This CDR3 is built from 12 residues. Trimming took off 3 bases at V and 5 bases at J, with 7 bases between the two ends. Germline V gene sequence: CDR1 LGHDT, CDR2 YNNKEL (reference sequence). As DNA, the CDR3 is TGTGCCAGCAGCCAGAAACTTGAGACCCAGTACTTC. As protein: CASSQKLETQYF.

This rearrangement joins TRBV3-1 (or the pseudogene TRBV3-2) to TRBJ1-3; D not certain. The CDR3 totals 17 residues. From germline, CDR1 is LGHDT and CDR2 YNNKEL (reference sequence). V dropped 4 bases and J dropped 0 bases, with 16 bases sitting between them. CDR3 nucleotides: TGTGCCAGCAGCCCCGGATCCGGAAGGAGCTCTGGAAACACCATATATTTT. Protein: CASSPGSGRSSGNTIYF.

The V and J genes are TRBV6-1 and TRBJ2-3; 8 nucleotides agree with TRBD1. Germline lookup yields CDR1 MNHNS and CDR2 SASEGT. V lost 2 bases and J lost 3; bases outside the gene matches: 7. The CDR3 consists of 16 residues. The CDR3 bases are TGTGCCAGCAGTGAAAGGACAGGGCTCGTGACAGATACGCAGTATTTT. It is translated as CASSERTGLVTDTQYF.

This rearrangement joins TRBV19 to TRBJ1-3; 9 nucleotides align to TRBD1. The CDR3 consists of 17 residues. Losses at the gene ends were 5 bases for V and 0 bases for J; bases not matched to a gene: 8. The germline V gene has CDR1 LNHDA and CDR2 SQIVND (reference sequence). CDR3 sequence: CASSPLGTGLSGNTIYF. For the CDR3, the DNA is TGTGCCAGTAGTCCCCTAGGGACAGGGCTCTCTGGAAACACCATATATTTT.

The chain is built from TRBV5-1 and TRBJ2-2, with D perhaps TRBD2 (5 bases). Trimming pared 5 bases from V and 4 bases from J, leaving 15 bases between. CDR1 is SGHRS, CDR2 YFSETQ, per germline. This CDR3 region has 15 residues. The CDR3 loop is CASSTTPRGTGELFF. DNA for the CDR3: TGCGCCAGCAGTACGACACCTCGGGGCACCGGGGAGCTGTTTTTT.

The rearrangement links TRBV11-2 to TRBJ2-2; possibly TRBD1 for D (5 bases). Germline lookup yields CDR1 SGHAT and CDR2 FQNNGV. The CDR3 runs 14 residues. Trimming stripped 4 bases from V and 2 bases from J, with 8 bases between. The CDR3 DNA is TGTGCCAGCAGCTACAGGATTAACACCGGGGAGCTGTTTTTT. It codes for CASSYRINTGELFF. Using reference TRBV11-2 and TRBJ2-2 for the parts outside the CDR3, the full variable domain is EAGVAQSPRYKIIEKRQSVAFWCNPISGHATLYWYQQILGQGPKLLIQFQNNGVVDDSQLPKDRFSAERLKGVDSTLKIQPAKLEDSAVYLCASSYRINTGELFFGEGSRLTVL.

The chain couples TRBV3-1 (or the pseudogene TRBV3-2) to TRBJ1-5, with D uncertain. V was clipped by 3 bases and J by 6 bases, with 15 bases between them. CDR3 length: 15 residues. Germline values: CDR1 LGHDT, CDR2 YNNKEL (reference sequence). Here the CDR3 DNA reads TGTGCCAGCAGCCATTCGGGAAAGCAGTCTCAGCCCCAGCATTTT. The encoded protein is CASSHSGKQSQPQHF.

V gene TRBV9 combines with J gene TRBJ2-7, with TRBD2 identical over 7 bases. V dropped 4 bases and J dropped 3; count of bases not matched to a gene: 7. Germline CDR1 is SGDLS and CDR2 is YYNGEE. This CDR3 has 14 residues. CDR3 loop: CASSIAGVSYEQYF. The CDR3 DNA reads as TGTGCCAGCAGCATCGCGGGGGTTAGCTACGAGCAGTACTTC.

The chain has TRBV7-2 and TRBJ1-1; D is undetermined. V dropped 2 bases and J dropped 1 base, with 8 bases sitting between them. This CDR3 spans 14 amino acids. Germline lookup yields CDR1 SGHTA and CDR2 FQGNSA. The CDR3 region has the DNA TGTGCCAGCAGCTTATGGGCTGAGAACACTGAAGCTTTCTTT. Translating gives CASSLWAENTEAFF. Full variable domain (remainder filled in from reference TRBV7-2 and TRBJ1-1): GAGVSQSPSNKVTEKGKDVELRCDPISGHTALYWYRQSLGQGLEFLIYFQGNSAPDKSGLPSDRFSAERTGGSVSTLTIQRTQQEDSAVYLCASSLWAENTEAFFGQGTRLTVV.

The V call is TRBV10-1, the J call TRBJ2-5; TRBD1 aligns across 8 bases. The CDR3 consists of 14 residues. CDR1 is WNHNN, CDR2 SYGVQD, per germline (reference sequence). V gave up 7 bases and J gave up 5 bases; unmatched junction bases: 9. The CDR3: CASTGDRPGETQYF. In DNA form, the CDR3 reads TGCGCCAGCACCGGGGACAGGCCCGGGGAGACCCAGTACTTC.

The V gene is TRBV9, the J gene TRBJ2-1; TRBD2 is a possible D gene (6 bases). In germline, CDR1 is SGDLS, CDR2 YYNGEE. V lost 3 bases and J 0 bases, leaving 7 bases between the germline ends. CDR3 length: 14 amino acids. The CDR3 nucleotides read TGTGCCAGCAGCGCGGGGGACTCCTACAATGAGCAGTTCTTC. Translating gives CASSAGDSYNEQFF.

The chain carries TRBV10-2 and TRBJ2-1, with TRBD2 as a possible D gene (6 bases). V was trimmed by 4 bases and J by 3 bases, leaving 25 bases between them. The CDR3 runs to 19 residues. Germline values: CDR1 WSHSY, CDR2 SAAADI. CDR3 region: CASSAPGTAVTGNYNEQFF. The CDR3 DNA is TGCGCCAGCAGTGCCCCTGGGACTGCTGTTACGGGGAACTACAATGAGCAGTTCTTC.

The chain carries TRBV7-2 and TRBJ2-7, with 9 bases lining up with TRBD1. The CDR3 runs to 15 residues. V lost 1 base to trimming and J lost 2 bases; unmatched junction nucleotides: 3. From germline, CDR1 is SGHTA and CDR2 FQGNSA. The CDR3 reads CASSLDWDRAYEQYF. Written as DNA, the CDR3 is TGTGCCAGCAGCTTAGATTGGGACAGGGCCTACGAGCAGTACTTC.

This chain connects TRBV12-3 or TRBV12-4 to TRBJ2-7; 8 bases are shared with TRBD1. Germline trimming cut 5 bases from V and 6 bases from J; bases unmatched to any gene: 6. This CDR3 has 13 amino acids. The DNA of the CDR3 is TGTGCCAGCAGTCCCGGGGACAGGTCCGAGCAGTACTTC. This translates into CASSPGDRSEQYF.

This clone was seen a single time. The chain recombines TRBV7-3 with TRBJ1-2, with 7 bases that match TRBD1. V shed 5 bases and J 7 bases; nucleotides not matched to a gene: 10. Germline V gene data show CDR1 as SGHTA and CDR2 as FQGTGA. This CDR3 contains 14 residues. The CDR3 reads CASSPQGGAGGYTF. The DNA of the CDR3 is TGTGCCAGCAGCCCCCAGGGGGGCGCGGGTGGCTACACCTTC.

CDR3 in amino acids: CASSPRQGEVLFF. The CDR3 DNA reads TGTGCCAGCAGTCCCCGGCAGGGTGAAGTACTGTTTTTT. The chain joins TRBV6-5 to TRBJ1-4; D is possibly TRBD1 (5 bases). CDR3 length: 13 amino acids. Germline CDR1 and CDR2: MNHEY and SVGAGI. The germline V and J ends were trimmed by 5 bases and 13 bases, with 17 bases remaining between them.